The 26 T cell receptor beta chains presented below share a single source sample, sequenced in a study of siplizumab effects on memory and regulatory T cells. Profiling relied on immunoSEQ multiplex PCR, and the TCRdb table lists in-frame clones only, not all of them. Of 50,000 or so clones listed, less than 90% were seen once; the top ten hold roughly 0.37%. Sequenced material: naive CD8+ T cells sorted from blood. Every receptor here comes from a human donor in good health.

V is TRBV4-1 and J is TRBJ1-2; 8 nucleotides line up with TRBD1. V lost 3 bases to trimming and J lost 0 bases; unmatched junction nucleotides: 6. Germline V gene data show CDR1 as MGHRA and CDR2 as YSYEKL. The CDR3 is made up of 16 amino acids. CDR3 protein: CASSQRGRGPNYGYTF. CDR3 in DNA: TGCGCCAGCAGCCAGAGAGGCAGGGGGCCTAACTATGGCTACACCTTC.

The chain carries TRBV5-1 and TRBJ1-5, with a possible D match to TRBD1 (5 bases). Trimming took off 4 bases at V and 2 bases at J, with 10 bases between the two ends. The length of the CDR3 is 14 residues. Germline CDR1 is SGHRS and CDR2 is YFSETQ. Here the CDR3 DNA reads TGCGCCAGCAGCCCGGAAGGGGGCAATCAGCCCCAGCATTTT. Translated: CASSPEGGNQPQHF.

For this clone: The germline gene is not matched at one end of the junction; a read error may be the cause. The genes are TRBV6-1 and TRBJ2-7; D not certain. Germline V gene sequence: CDR1 MNHNS, CDR2 SASEGT. This CDR3 region has 15 residues. The CDR3 spells CASSKAGSPAHEQYF. The CDR3 DNA sequence: TGTGCCAGCAGTAAAGCCGGGTCACCGGCCCACGAGCAGTACTTC.

This clone was observed a handful of times. The chain recombines TRBV30 with TRBJ1-2; no clear D. Germline V lookup: CDR1 GTSNPN, CDR2 SVGIG (reference sequence). Trimming took 4 bases from V and 4 from J, leaving 13 bases between them. The CDR3 spans 13 residues. The CDR3 protein is CAWTALYGYGYTF. The DNA for the CDR3 is TGTGCCTGGACTGCTCTCTACGGCTATGGCTACACCTTC.

V and J are TRBV5-6 and TRBJ2-4, with a weak D call TRBD2 (6 bases). This CDR3 region has 15 residues. CDR1 and CDR2 (germline): SGHDT, YYEEEE. The germline V and J ends were trimmed by 0 bases and 2 bases, with 9 bases remaining between them. The CDR3 nucleotides are TGTGCCAGCAGCTTGGCGGGGGTGACCAAAAACATTCAGTACTTC. It is translated as CASSLAGVTKNIQYF.

The V and J genes are TRBV7-8 and TRBJ1-1, with D unresolved. CDR1 is SGHVS, CDR2 FQNEAQ, per germline. CDR3 size: 14 residues. V was clipped by 3 bases and J by 4 bases, with 12 bases between them. Here the CDR3 DNA reads TGTGCCAGCAGCTTCGATTCGGCAGGCACTGAAGCTTTCTTT. It translates to CASSFDSAGTEAFF.

This clone was seen only a few times. The chain carries TRBV4-1 and TRBJ1-1, with 10 bases fitting TRBD1. From germline, CDR1 is MGHRA and CDR2 YSYEKL. Losses at the gene ends were 3 bases for V and 6 bases for J; bases not matched to a gene: 4. The CDR3 is made up of 14 amino acids. The CDR3 region has the DNA TGCGCCAGCAGCCATGGGGACAGGGGCCCTGAAGCTTTCTTT. Residues: CASSHGDRGPEAFF.

The chain uses TRBV10-3 and TRBJ2-7; 8 bases align to TRBD1. Trimming cost V 4 bases and J 7 bases; bases outside gene matches: 6. The CDR3 is made up of 13 amino acids. Per the germline V gene, CDR1 is ENHRY and CDR2 is SYGVKD. CDR3 nucleotide sequence: TGTGCCATCAGTGTGCAGGGGGCAAAAGAGCAGTACTTC. Residues: CAISVQGAKEQYF.

This clone was counted a few times. The chain recombines TRBV27 with TRBJ2-7; no definite D call. The CDR3 loop spans 13 amino acids. V gave up 2 bases and J gave up 2 bases, with 7 bases separating them. Germline lookup yields CDR1 MNHEY and CDR2 SMNVEV (reference sequence). In DNA form, the CDR3 reads TGTGCCAGCAGTTTAGGCCGTGCCTACGAGCAGTACTTC. Protein: CASSLGRAYEQYF.

Remarks on this clone: The same CDR3 also results from other DNA sequences found in this sample. V is TRBV27 and J is TRBJ2-6; possibly TRBD1 for D (5 bases). Germline V gives CDR1 MNHEY, CDR2 SMNVEV (reference sequence). Trimming removed 3 bases at V and 4 bases at J, with 7 bases between. The CDR3 is made up of 14 amino acids. CDR3 nucleotide sequence: TGTGCCAGCAGTTTTGGGGCCGGGGCCAACGTCCTGACTTTC. Translated: CASSFGAGANVLTF.

This clone was counted a single time. This chain connects TRBV5-1 to TRBJ1-1; D gene uncertain. V was pared by 1 base and J by 3 bases, with 19 bases between. CDR1 is SGHRS, CDR2 YFSETQ, per germline. There are 17 residues in the CDR3. CDR3 in amino acids: CASSLFPFSGFDTEAFF. CDR3 nucleotides: TGCGCCAGCAGCTTGTTCCCCTTTTCGGGGTTCGACACTGAAGCTTTCTTT.

The CDR3 region has the DNA TGTGCCAGCAGCTTTTTGGCGGGAGTGGGGAATGAGCAGTTCTTC. Its translation is CASSFLAGVGNEQFF. The chain carries TRBV13 and TRBJ2-1; the match to TRBD2 covers 7 bases. The CDR3 length is 15 residues. CDR1 and CDR2 (germline): PRHDT, FYEKMQ (reference sequence). Trimming took 3 bases from V and 7 from J; bases not matched to a gene: 9.

The V and J genes are TRBV27 and TRBJ2-1; 8 nucleotides agree with TRBD2. Germline V gene data show CDR1 as MNHEY and CDR2 as SMNVEV (reference sequence). Trimming took 4 bases from V and 4 from J; bases not matched to a gene: 3. CDR3 size: 14 residues. In nucleotides, the CDR3 is TGTGCCAGCAGTTACGCGGGGGGATACAATGAGCAGTTCTTC. It yields the protein CASSYAGGYNEQFF.

This rearrangement joins TRBV6-1 to TRBJ2-7, with 13 bases fitting TRBD2. Germline CDR1 MNHNS, CDR2 SASEGT. There are 15 residues in the CDR3. Trimming at V came to 6 bases and at J to 3 bases, leaving 5 bases not matched to a gene. This chain's CDR3 is CASSPWTSGSYEQYF. The CDR3 nucleotides are TGTGCCAGCAGCCCCTGGACTAGCGGGAGCTACGAGCAGTACTTC.

This clone showed up just a few times. V is TRBV30 and J is TRBJ2-1; D could derive from TRBD1 or TRBD2 (6 bases each). V lost 3 bases, J lost 4 bases, and 13 bases lay in between. Germline V gives CDR1 GTSNPN, CDR2 SVGIG (reference sequence). CDR3 length equals 14 residues. The CDR3 nucleotides are TGTGCCTGGAGGGGGGCGGGGATTTACAATGAGCAGTTCTTC. Its translation: CAWRGAGIYNEQFF.

This chain links TRBV19 with TRBJ2-7; a possible D gene is TRBD2 (7 bases). Germline V lookup: CDR1 LNHDA, CDR2 SQIVND (reference sequence). This CDR3 has 14 amino acids. The germline V and J ends were trimmed by 3 bases and 6 bases, with 15 bases remaining between them. CDR3 coding DNA: TGTGCCAGTAGTATTCTGGGGGGGCCGGCCGAGCAGTACTTC. This sequence encodes CASSILGGPAEQYF. Complete variable domain (other parts from reference TRBV19 and TRBJ2-7): DGGITQSPKYLFRKEGQNVTLSCEQNLNHDAMYWYRQDPGQGLRLIYYSQIVNDFQKGDIAEGYSVSREKKESFPLTVTSAQKNPTAFYLCASSILGGPAEQYFGPGTRLTVT.

This clone occurred once. The rearrangement joins TRBV2 to TRBJ2-3; 12 nucleotides line up with TRBD2. The CDR3 runs 18 residues. The V gene's germline CDR1 is SNHLY and CDR2 FYNNEI. V shed 8 bases and J 0 bases; nucleotides not matched to a gene: 12. The CDR3 region is CASSGLAGHRTSTDTQYF. The CDR3 coding sequence is TGTGCCAGCTCGGGACTAGCGGGCCATCGTACTAGCACAGATACGCAGTATTTT.

The V and J genes are TRBV9 and TRBJ2-7, with D possibly matching TRBD1 (6 bases). Per germline, CDR1 SGDLS and CDR2 YYNGEE. Trimming left V 4 bases short and J 2 bases short, with 13 bases between. There are 14 residues in the CDR3. In DNA form, the CDR3 reads TGTGCCAGCAGCCCACGGACAGCGACCTACGAGCAGTACTTC. Translation: CASSPRTATYEQYF.

The gene calls are TRBV9 and TRBJ2-7, with 7 bases fitting TRBD2. The CDR3 is made up of 16 amino acids. Germline trimming cut 0 bases from V and 5 bases from J; bases unmatched to any gene: 11. CDR1 SGDLS and CDR2 YYNGEE come from the germline V gene. CDR3 protein: CASSVESGGRLNEQYF. CDR3 sequence (DNA): TGTGCCAGCAGCGTAGAATCAGGCGGGAGACTCAACGAGCAGTACTTC.

The chain has TRBV19 and TRBJ2-3; TRBD2 aligns across 9 bases. Germline V CDR1 and CDR2: LNHDA, SQIVND (reference sequence). With 3 bases clipped from V and 4 bases from J, the junction kept 5 bases outside the gene matches. This CDR3 has 15 amino acids. CDR3 coding DNA: TGTGCCAGTAGTATCGGCGGGGGGGCCTCAGATACGCAGTATTTT. It encodes CASSIGGGASDTQYF.

This chain connects TRBV13 to TRBJ2-7, with D perhaps TRBD2 (6 bases). From germline, CDR1 is PRHDT and CDR2 FYEKMQ (reference sequence). V lost 5 bases and J lost 2, with 22 bases in between. The CDR3 spans 17 residues. The CDR3 spells CASSTSQRALAPYEQYF. CDR3 DNA: TGTGCCAGCAGCACCTCGCAGCGGGCCTTAGCCCCCTACGAGCAGTACTTC.

The CDR3 sequence: CASSGPTGTDGYTF. The CDR3 region has the DNA TGTGCCAGTAGTGGTCCGACAGGGACGGATGGCTACACCTTC. The chain uses TRBV19 and TRBJ1-2, with 7 nucleotides matching TRBD1. From germline, CDR1 is LNHDA and CDR2 SQIVND (reference sequence). The CDR3 totals 14 residues. Losses at the gene ends were 5 bases for V and 6 bases for J; bases not matched to a gene: 9. Drawing the rest from reference TRBV19 and TRBJ1-2, the complete variable domain is DGGITQSPKYLFRKEGQNVTLSCEQNLNHDAMYWYRQDPGQGLRLIYYSQIVNDFQKGDIAEGYSVSREKKESFPLTVTSAQKNPTAFYLCASSGPTGTDGYTFGSGTRLTVV.

The chain carries TRBV27 and TRBJ2-2, with 9 bases matching TRBD1. With 5 bases clipped from V and 6 bases from J, the junction kept 4 bases outside the gene matches. CDR3 length: 14 amino acids. Germline CDR1 reads MNHEY; CDR2 reads SMNVEV (reference sequence). The CDR3 DNA reads TGTGCCAGCAGTGCCGGGACAGGGCCCGGGGAGCTGTTTTTT. Its protein product is CASSAGTGPGELFF.

This chain uses TRBV6-5 with TRBJ2-7; D is undetermined. This CDR3 has 14 amino acids. CDR1 and CDR2 (germline): MNHEY, SVGAGI. Trimming removed 1 base at V and 2 bases at J, with 9 bases between. CDR3 DNA sequence: TGTGCCAGCAGTTACTGGCTGGGAACCTACGAGCAGTACTTC. Translating gives CASSYWLGTYEQYF.

This sequence joins TRBV6-5 and TRBJ1-1, with D uncertain. The CDR3 spans 13 residues. The V end lost 4 bases, the J end lost 0 bases, and 6 bases lay between the germline ends. Germline CDR1 MNHEY, CDR2 SVGAGI. Here the CDR3 reads CASSFGMNTEAFF. The CDR3 nucleotides read TGTGCCAGCAGTTTTGGTATGAACACTGAAGCTTTCTTT.

V gene TRBV5-1 combines with J gene TRBJ2-1; TRBD2 might be the D (5 bases). CDR1 is SGHRS, CDR2 YFSETQ, per germline. Trimming pared 4 bases from V and 8 bases from J, leaving 13 bases between. This CDR3 is 13 amino acids long. CDR3 sequence (DNA): TGCGCCAGCAGCCCTCCAGGACTGGATGAGCAGTTCTTC. Translation gives CASSPPGLDEQFF.